What follows is one T cell receptor (beta chain) and its context. Its antigen target is currently unknown. No base quality values were provided; no much bigger clone lies one nucleotide off. This entry is derived from a study of Graves' ophthalmopathy and Graves' hyperthyroidism listed by TCRdb under 2018. At the level of the whole study: A patient counted as having stable hyperthyroidism if there was no progression to ophthalmopathy within 18 months of follow-up. The independent validation cohort included approximately 19 hyperthyroidism patients plus 17 patients who later progressed from hyperthyroidism to ophthalmopathy. To tell Graves' ophthalmopathy apart from Graves' hyperthyroidism, and to predict which patients would progress to ophthalmopathy, the study relied on TCR beta repertoire signatures. In roughly 6 hyperthyroidism patients, the T-cell repertoire of thyroid tissue was compared with the T-cell repertoire of blood. To explore V-J signatures that distinguish ophthalmopathy from hyperthyroidism, a discovery set of around 100 patients was enrolled, made up of 40 to 45 with ophthalmopathy and 57 with stable hyperthyroidism. Once sampling was done, hyperthyroidism patients were given methimazole at a starting dose of 30 mg daily, while ophthalmopathy patients were given high-dose intravenous methylprednisolone. In total, some 140 blood samples were TCR-sequenced: approximately 42 ophthalmopathy, about 75 hyperthyroidism and some 17 hyperthyroidism-to-ophthalmopathy patients.

Hyperthyroidism patients were newly diagnosed, with disease duration under 2 months, and aged 18 to 65 years. Patients with other autoimmune diseases, uncontrolled infections, pregnancy or lactation were excluded from the study. Clinical symptoms, serum thyroxine, TRAb, thyroid ultrasound and orbital computed tomography formed the basis of the diagnosis. Trizol reagent was used to extract the total RNA, and its quality was then checked on an Agilent 2100 Bioanalyzer. The research as a whole found: Ophthalmopathy was separated from stable hyperthyroidism by the 13-signature model with roughly 87% sensitivity and just under 84% specificity in cross-validation and with 80%/75% in the test set. In validation, the model predicted ophthalmopathy progression with about 64% sensitivity and 72% to 80% specificity; some 13 predicted patients were CT-confirmed with GO in a median of approximately 6.2 months. No statistical method was used to set the sample size in advance, and the investigators knew which group each participant was assigned to. Most expanded thyroid clonotypes with frequency above 0.001 were also detected in blood, suggesting blood repertoires may reflect the thyroid immune response.

For repertoire sequencing, TCR beta CDR3 regions were amplified from RNA transcripts. A first-round RT-PCR used HTBI primers with the Qiagen OneStep RT-PCR kit, followed by a second-round multiplex PCR, size selection and purification. The libraries underwent paired-end sequencing with 100 bp reads on an Illumina HiSeq2000. Per the authors' processing: SOAPnuke was used for read processing, and reads with adapters, uncalled bases, a mean Phred below 15, or no exact constant-primer or identifier match were discarded. High-quality paired reads were merged with COPE v1.2.5. Each unique nucleotide sequence was defined as a clonotype, and clonotypes were aligned to IMGT TRB V, D and J references with MiTCR v1.1. The analysis was limited to V-J combinations with a frequency above 0.0001, which together covered 99% to 99.2% of repertoires. For each V-J combination, a TCR clonal expansion and chaos score was defined as the ratio of F50 clonal expansion to chaos observed in the TCRdist matrix. Welch's t-statistics and random forest were used to reduce features to about a dozen V-J combinations, which were fed into a naive Bayes classifier. Thyroid-blood repertoire similarity was quantified with the Morisita-Horn index. Using fastp trimming at Q25 and MiXCR clonotype assembly, TCRdb reanalyzed the public sequencing data and kept in-frame beta chains. Merged by CDR3 protein, the rows form single entries marked with the most common genes and DNA. TCRdb, rather than the study authors, made the V and J calls. Within this sample are 900,000 to 1,200,000 distinct CDR3 sequences, with less than 45% of them counted one time only. The top ten constitute 11% of the sample.

Inclusive of the bounding cysteine and phenylalanine, the CDR3 is 14 residues long. Only the CDR3 part of the read is kept: 42 bases, read in frame from the first base. Trimmed from V: 5 bases; trimmed from J: 7 bases; junction bases lacking a gene match: 8. CDR1 and CDR2, looked up from the germline V gene, are WSHSY and SAAADI. This TCR derives from an adult man with Graves' hyperthyroidism. The sample taken for sequencing was peripheral blood or thyroid tissue (not recorded which). This chain joins TRBV10-2 to TRBJ2-1, with TRBD1 identical over 7 junction bases. The CDR3 region: CASSRQGNTNEQFF. Here is the DNA: TGCGCCAGCAGTCGACAGGGTAATACGAATGAGCAGTTCTTC.